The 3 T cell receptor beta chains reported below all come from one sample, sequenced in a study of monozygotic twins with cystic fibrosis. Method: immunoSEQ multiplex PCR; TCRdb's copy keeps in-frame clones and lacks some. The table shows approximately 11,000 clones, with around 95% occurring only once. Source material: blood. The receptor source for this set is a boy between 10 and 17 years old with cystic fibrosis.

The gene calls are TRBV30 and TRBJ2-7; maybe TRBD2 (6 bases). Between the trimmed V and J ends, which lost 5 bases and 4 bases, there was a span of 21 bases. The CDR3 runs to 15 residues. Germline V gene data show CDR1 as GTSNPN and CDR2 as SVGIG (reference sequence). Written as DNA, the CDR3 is TGTGCCTGGGGAGGGACTTTCAAGGGGCCTTACGAGCAGTACTTC. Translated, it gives CAWGGTFKGPYEQYF.

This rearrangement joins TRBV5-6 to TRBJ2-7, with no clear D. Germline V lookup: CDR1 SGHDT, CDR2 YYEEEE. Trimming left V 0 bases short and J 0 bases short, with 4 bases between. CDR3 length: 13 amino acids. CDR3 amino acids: CASSLVSSYEQYF. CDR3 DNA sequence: TGTGCCAGCAGCTTGGTGAGCTCCTACGAGCAGTACTTC.

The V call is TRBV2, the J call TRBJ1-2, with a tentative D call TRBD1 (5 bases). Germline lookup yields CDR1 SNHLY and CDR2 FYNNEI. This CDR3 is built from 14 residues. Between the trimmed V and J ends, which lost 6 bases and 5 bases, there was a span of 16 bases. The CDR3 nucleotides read TGTGCCAGCAGCAGGGTCGACACGCGATATGGCTACACCTTC. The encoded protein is CASSRVDTRYGYTF. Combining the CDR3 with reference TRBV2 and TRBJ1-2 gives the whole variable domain EPEVTQTPSHQVTQMGQEVILRCVPISNHLYFYWYRQILGQKVEFLVSFYNNEISEKSEIFDDQFSVERPDGSNFTLKIRSTKLEDSAMYFCASSRVDTRYGYTFGSGTRLTVV.